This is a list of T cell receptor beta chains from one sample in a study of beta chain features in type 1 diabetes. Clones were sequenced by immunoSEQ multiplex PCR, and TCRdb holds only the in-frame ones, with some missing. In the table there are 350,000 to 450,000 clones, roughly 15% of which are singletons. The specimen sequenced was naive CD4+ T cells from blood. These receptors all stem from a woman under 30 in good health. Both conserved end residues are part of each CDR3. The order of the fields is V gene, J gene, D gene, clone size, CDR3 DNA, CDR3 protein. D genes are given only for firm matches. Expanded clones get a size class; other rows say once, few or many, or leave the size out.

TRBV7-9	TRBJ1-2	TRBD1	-	TGTGCCAGCAGCTTAGTGGCAGGGGGTGTGGGCTACACCTTC	CASSLVAGGVGYTF
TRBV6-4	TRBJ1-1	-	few	TGTGCCAGCAGTGTACACACAGGGACGACTGAAGCTTTCTTT	CASSVHTGTTEAFF
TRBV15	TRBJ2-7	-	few	TGTGCCACCAGCAGAGAAAAGGGCGACAGCTACGAGCAGTACTTC	CATSREKGDSYEQYF
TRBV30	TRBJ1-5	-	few	TGTGCCTGGAGGGGGCCCGGCAGCAATCAGCCCCAGCATTTT	CAWRGPGSNQPQHF
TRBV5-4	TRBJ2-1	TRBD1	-	TGTGCACAAGGACAGGGCTCCTACAATGAGCAGTTCTTC	CAQGQGSYNEQFF
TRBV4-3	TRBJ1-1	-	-	TGCGCCAGCAGCCAAGAGGAGGGGACTAGGGAAGCTTTCTTT	CASSQEEGTREAFF
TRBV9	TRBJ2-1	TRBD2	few	TGTGCCAGCAGCGTACGACTAGCGGCCCACAATGAGCAGTTCTTC	CASSVRLAAHNEQFF
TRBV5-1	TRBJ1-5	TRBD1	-	TGCGCCAGCAGCGTATCGACAGGGTACGATCAGCCCCAGCATTTT	CASSVSTGYDQPQHF
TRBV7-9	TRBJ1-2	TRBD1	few	TGTGCCAGCAGCTTAGGACCAGGGGGCGCCTATGGCTACACCTTC	CASSLGPGGAYGYTF
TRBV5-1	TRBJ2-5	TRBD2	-	TGCGCCAGCAGCTTGGCCCGACTAGCGGGAGGGTTGGAGACCCAGTACTTC	CASSLARLAGGLETQYF
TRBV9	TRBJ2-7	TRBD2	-	TGTGCCAGCAGCGTAGCTAGCGGATCCTACGAGCAGTACTTC	CASSVASGSYEQYF
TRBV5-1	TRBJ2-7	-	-	TGCGCCAGCAGCTTGGGAGGGGCAGGGGCCTACGAGCAGTACTTC	CASSLGGAGAYEQYF
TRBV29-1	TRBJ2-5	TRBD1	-	TGCAGCCTGACCTCTATCGTGATGGGACAGGTCCAAGAGACCCAGTACTTC	CSLTSIVMGQVQETQYF
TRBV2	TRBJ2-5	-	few	TGTGCCAGCAGTGACCAGCAGGCCCAAGAGACCCAGTACTTC	CASSDQQAQETQYF
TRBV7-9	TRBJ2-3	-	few	TGTGCCAGCAGTAGCGGTGGAACAGATACGCAGTATTTT	CASSSGGTDTQYF
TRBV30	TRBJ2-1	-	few	TGTGCCTGGAGTGTACTGCCCGCGGTACTCTACAATGAGCAGTTCTTC	CAWSVLPAVLYNEQFF
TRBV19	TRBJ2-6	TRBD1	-	TGTGCCAGTAGTATTATACAGGGGGAATGGGCCAACGTCCTGACTTTC	CASSIIQGEWANVLTF
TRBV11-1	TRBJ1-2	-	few	TGTGCCAGCAGCTTAATGGGAGACTATGGCTACACCTTC	CASSLMGDYGYTF
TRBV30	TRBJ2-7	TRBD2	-	TGTGCCTGGAGACGACGGCAACTAGCGGGAGGGGGCGAGCAGTACTTC	CAWRRRQLAGGGEQYF
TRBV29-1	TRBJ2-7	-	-	TGCAGCGTTGGAATTAGAGCGGATTACGAGCAGTACTTC	CSVGIRADYEQYF
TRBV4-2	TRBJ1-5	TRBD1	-	TGTGCCAGCAGCCAAGCCTTAATGGCAGGGGGCGGTCAGCCCCAGCATTTT	CASSQALMAGGGQPQHF